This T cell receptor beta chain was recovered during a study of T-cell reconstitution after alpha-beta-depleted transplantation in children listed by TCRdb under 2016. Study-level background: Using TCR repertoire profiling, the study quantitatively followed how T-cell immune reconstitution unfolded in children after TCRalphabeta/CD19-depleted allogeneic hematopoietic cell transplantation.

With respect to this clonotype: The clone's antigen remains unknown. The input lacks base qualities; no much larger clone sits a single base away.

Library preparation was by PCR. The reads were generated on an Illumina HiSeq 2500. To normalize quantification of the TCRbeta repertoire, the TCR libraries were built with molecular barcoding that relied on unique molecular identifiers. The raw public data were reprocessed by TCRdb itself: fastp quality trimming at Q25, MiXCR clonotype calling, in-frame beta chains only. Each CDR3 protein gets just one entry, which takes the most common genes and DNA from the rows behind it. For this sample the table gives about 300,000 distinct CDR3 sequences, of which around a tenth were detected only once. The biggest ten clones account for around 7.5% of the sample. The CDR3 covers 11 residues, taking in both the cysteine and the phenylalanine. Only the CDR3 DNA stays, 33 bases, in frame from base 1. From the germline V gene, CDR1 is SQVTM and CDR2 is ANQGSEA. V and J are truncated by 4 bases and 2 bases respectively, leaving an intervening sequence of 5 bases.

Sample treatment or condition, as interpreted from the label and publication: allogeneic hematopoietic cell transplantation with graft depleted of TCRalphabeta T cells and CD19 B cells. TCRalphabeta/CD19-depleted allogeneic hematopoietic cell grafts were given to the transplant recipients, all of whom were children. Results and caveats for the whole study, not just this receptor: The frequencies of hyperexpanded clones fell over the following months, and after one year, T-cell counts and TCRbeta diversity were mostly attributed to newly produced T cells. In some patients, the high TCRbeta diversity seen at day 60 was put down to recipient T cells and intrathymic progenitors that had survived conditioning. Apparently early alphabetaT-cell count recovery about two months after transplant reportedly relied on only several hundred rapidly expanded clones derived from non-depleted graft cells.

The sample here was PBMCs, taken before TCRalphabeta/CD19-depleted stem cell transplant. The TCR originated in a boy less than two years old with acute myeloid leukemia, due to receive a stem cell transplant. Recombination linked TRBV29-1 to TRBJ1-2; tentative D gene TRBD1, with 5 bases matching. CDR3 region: CSVGQNYGYTF. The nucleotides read TGCAGCGTTGGACAGAACTATGGCTACACCTTC. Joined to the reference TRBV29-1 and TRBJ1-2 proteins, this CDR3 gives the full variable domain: SAVISQKPSRDICQRGTSLTIQCQVDSQVTMMFWYRQQPGQSLTLIATANQGSEATYESGFVIDKFPISRPNLTFSTLTVSNMSPEDSSIYLCSVGQNYGYTFGSGTRLTVV.